This paragraph covers one T cell receptor beta chain sequence. These data originate in a study of blood T cell repertoires in COVID-19. On the study more broadly: Researchers got acute and convalescent COVID-19 samples from the United States, Italy and Spain.

The table came from immunoSEQ multiplex PCR; TCRdb's copy has only in-frame clones and leaves some out. The sample holds 85,000 to 130,000 clones; roughly 85% are singletons and the top ten take approximately 2.4%. Germline V gene data show CDR1 as MGHRA and CDR2 as YSYEKL. The CDR3 totals 14 residues. Trimming cost V 3 bases and J 5 bases, with 13 bases left between them. The TCR was taken from a woman aged 45-65 years who had recovered from COVID-19. The sequenced sample was PBMCs or T cells enriched from blood (not recorded which). This chain joins TRBV4-1 and TRBJ1-2; D may be TRBD1 (5 bases). The DNA for the CDR3 is TGCGCCAGCAGCCAGGGGGGAGGTATTTATGGCTACACCTTC. This gives the protein CASSQGGGIYGYTF.